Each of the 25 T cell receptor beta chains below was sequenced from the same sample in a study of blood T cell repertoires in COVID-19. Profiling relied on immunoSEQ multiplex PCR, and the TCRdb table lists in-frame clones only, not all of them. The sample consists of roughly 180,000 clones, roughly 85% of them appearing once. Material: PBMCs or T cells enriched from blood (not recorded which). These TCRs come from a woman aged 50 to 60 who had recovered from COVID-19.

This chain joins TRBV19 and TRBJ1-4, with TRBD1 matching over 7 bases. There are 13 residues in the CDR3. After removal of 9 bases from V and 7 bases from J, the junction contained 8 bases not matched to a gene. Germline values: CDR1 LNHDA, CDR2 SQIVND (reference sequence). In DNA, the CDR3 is TGTGCCAGCCAGACAGGGTCCGGTGAAAAACTGTTTTTT. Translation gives CASQTGSGEKLFF.

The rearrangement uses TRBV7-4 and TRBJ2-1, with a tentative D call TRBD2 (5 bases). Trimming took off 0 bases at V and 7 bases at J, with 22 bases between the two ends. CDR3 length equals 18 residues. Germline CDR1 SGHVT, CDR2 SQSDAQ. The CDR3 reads CASSLAGPRRASMNEQFF. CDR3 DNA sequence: TGTGCCAGCAGCTTAGCGGGCCCCAGGCGGGCCTCTATGAATGAGCAGTTCTTC. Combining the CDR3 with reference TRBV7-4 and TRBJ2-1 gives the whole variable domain GAGVSQSPRYKVAKRGRDVALRCDSISGHVTLYWYRQTLGQGSEVLTYSQSDAQRDKSGRPSGRFSAERPERSVSTLKIQRTEQGDSAVYLCASSLAGPRRASMNEQFFGPGTRLTVL.

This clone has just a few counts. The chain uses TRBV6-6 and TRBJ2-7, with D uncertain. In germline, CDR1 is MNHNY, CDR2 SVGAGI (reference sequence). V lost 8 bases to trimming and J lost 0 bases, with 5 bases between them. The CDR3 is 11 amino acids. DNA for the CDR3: TGTGCCAGCCGAGGCTCCTACGAGCAGTACGTC. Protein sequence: CASRGSYEQYV.

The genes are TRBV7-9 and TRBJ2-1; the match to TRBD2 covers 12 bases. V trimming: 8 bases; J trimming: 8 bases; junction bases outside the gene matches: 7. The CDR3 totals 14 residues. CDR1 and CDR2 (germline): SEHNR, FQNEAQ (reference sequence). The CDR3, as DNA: TGTGCCAGCGGAGCTAGCGGGGGGGCTGATGAGCAGTTCTTC. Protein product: CASGASGGADEQFF.

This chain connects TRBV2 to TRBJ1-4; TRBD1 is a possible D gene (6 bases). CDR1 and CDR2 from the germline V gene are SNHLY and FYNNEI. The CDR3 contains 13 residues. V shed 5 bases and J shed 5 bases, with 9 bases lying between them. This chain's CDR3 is CASSSTGNEKLFF. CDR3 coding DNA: TGTGCCAGCAGTTCGACAGGAAATGAAAAACTGTTTTTT.

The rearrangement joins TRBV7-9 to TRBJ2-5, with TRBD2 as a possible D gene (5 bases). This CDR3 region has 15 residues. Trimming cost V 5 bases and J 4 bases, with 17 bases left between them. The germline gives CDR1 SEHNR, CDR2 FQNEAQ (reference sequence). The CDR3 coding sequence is TGTGCCAGCAGCAGACGACTCATAGAGGGAGAGACCCAGTACTTC. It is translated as CASSRRLIEGETQYF.

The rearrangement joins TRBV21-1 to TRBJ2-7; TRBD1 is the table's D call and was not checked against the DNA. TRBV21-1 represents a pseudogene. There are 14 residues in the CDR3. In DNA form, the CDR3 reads TGTGCCAGCAGCAAGGGACAGCGATTCTACGAGCAGTACGTC. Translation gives CASSKGQRFYEQYV.

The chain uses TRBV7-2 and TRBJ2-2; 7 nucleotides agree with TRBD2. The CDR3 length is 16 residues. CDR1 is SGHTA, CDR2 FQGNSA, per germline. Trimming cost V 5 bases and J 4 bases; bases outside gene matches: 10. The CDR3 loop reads CASSPPGGSVTGELFF. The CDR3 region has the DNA TGTGCCAGCAGCCCACCGGGCGGGAGCGTCACCGGGGAGCTGTTTTTT.

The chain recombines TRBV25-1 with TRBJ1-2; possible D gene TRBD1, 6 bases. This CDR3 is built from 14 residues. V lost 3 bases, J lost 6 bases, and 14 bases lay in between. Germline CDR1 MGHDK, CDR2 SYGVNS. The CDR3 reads CASSDMTGPDGYTF. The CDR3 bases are TGTGCCAGCAGTGACATGACAGGTCCGGATGGCTACACCTTC.

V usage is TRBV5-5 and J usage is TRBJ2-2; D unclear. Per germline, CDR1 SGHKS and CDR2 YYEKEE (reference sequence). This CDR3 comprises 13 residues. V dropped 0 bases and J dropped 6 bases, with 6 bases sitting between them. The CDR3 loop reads CASSLASPGELFF. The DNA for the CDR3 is TGTGCCAGCAGCTTGGCGTCCCCCGGGGAGCTGTTTTTT.

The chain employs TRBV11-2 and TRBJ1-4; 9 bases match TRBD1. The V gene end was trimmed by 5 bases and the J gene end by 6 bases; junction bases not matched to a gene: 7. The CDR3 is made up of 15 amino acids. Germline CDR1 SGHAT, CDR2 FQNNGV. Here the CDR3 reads CASSPGQGAHEKLFF. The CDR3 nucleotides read TGTGCCAGCAGCCCGGGACAGGGTGCTCATGAAAAACTGTTTTTT. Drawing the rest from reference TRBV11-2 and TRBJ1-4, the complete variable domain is EAGVAQSPRYKIIEKRQSVAFWCNPISGHATLYWYQQILGQGPKLLIQFQNNGVVDDSQLPKDRFSAERLKGVDSTLKIQPAKLEDSAVYLCASSPGQGAHEKLFFGSGTQLSVL.

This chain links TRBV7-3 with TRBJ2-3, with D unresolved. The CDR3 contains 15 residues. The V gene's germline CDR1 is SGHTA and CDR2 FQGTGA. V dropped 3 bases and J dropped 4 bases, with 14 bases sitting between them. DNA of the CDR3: TGTGCCAGCAGCTTTAGCCCAGCCCAACCAGATACGCAGTATTTT. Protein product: CASSFSPAQPDTQYF.

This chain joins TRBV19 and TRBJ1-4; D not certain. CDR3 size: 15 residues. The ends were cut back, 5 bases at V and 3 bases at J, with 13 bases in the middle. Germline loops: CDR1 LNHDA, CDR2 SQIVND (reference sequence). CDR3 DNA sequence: TGTGCCAGTAGTGGGAGAGCCCTGGCTAATGAAAAACTGTTTTTT. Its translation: CASSGRALANEKLFF.

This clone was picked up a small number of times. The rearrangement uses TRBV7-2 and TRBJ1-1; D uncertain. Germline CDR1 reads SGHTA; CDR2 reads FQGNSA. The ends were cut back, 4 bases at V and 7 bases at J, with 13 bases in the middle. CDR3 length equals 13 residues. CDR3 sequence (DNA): TGTGCCAGCAGCTCGGGCCAAGGACTTGAAGCTTTCTTT. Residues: CASSSGQGLEAFF. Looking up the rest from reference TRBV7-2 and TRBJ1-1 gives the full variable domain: GAGVSQSPSNKVTEKGKDVELRCDPISGHTALYWYRQSLGQGLEFLIYFQGNSAPDKSGLPSDRFSAERTGGSVSTLTIQRTQQEDSAVYLCASSSGQGLEAFFGQGTRLTVV.

Written as DNA, the CDR3 is TGTGCCAGCACCCCCGGGGGGACGGGCAATCAGCCCCAGCATTTT. It yields the protein CASTPGGTGNQPQHF. The chain is built from TRBV6-2 or TRBV6-3 and TRBJ1-5; possible D gene TRBD1, 5 bases. This CDR3 spans 15 amino acids. V lost 7 bases and J lost 2, with 15 bases in between. CDR1 is MNHEY, CDR2 SVGEGT, per germline.

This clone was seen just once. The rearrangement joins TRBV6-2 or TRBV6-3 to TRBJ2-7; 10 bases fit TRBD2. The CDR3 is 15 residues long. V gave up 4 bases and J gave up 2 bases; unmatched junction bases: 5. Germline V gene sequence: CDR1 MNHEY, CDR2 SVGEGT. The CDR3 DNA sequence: TGTGCCAGCAGTTTGAGAGCGGGAGGGCCCTACGAGCAGTACGTC. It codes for CASSLRAGGPYEQYV.

CDR3: CASSPWGAEAFF. As DNA, the CDR3 is TGTGCCAGCAGCCCCTGGGGGGCTGAAGCTTTCTTT. The J gene is TRBJ1-1, the V gene TRBV7-8, with a tentative D call TRBD1 (5 bases). The germline V gene has CDR1 SGHVS and CDR2 FQNEAQ. V was trimmed by 5 bases and J by 6 bases, leaving 10 bases between them. The length of the CDR3 is 12 residues.

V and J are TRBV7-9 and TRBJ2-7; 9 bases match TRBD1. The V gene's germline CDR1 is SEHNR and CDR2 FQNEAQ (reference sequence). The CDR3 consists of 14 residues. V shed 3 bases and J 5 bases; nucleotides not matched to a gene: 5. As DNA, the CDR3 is TGTGCCAGCAGCTTGGGACAGGGTCTCCACGAGCAGTACGTC. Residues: CASSLGQGLHEQYV.

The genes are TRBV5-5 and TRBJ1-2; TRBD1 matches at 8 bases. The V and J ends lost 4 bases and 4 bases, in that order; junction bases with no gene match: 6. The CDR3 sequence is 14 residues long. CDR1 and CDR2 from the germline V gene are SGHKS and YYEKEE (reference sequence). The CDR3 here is CASSPGTGIYGYTF. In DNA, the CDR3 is TGTGCCAGCAGCCCGGGGACAGGCATCTATGGCTACACCTTC. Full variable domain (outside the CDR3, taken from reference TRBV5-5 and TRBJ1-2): DAGVTQSPTHLIKTRGQQVTLRCSPISGHKSVSWYQQVLGQGPQFIFQYYEKEERGRGNFPDRFSARQFPNYSSELNVNALLLGDSALYLCASSPGTGIYGYTFGSGTRLTVV.

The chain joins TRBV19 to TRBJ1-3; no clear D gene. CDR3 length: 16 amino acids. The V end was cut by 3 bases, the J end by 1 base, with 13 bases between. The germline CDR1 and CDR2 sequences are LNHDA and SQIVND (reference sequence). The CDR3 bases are TGTGCCAGTAGTATCGCCGGGGTGGGGTCTGGAAACACCATATATTTT. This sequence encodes CASSIAGVGSGNTIYF.

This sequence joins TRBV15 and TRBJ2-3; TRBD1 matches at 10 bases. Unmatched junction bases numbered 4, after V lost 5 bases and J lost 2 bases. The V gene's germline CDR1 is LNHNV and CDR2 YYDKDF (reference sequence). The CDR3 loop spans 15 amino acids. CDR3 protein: CATSPGTGDTDTQYF. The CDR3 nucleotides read TGTGCCACCAGCCCCGGGACAGGGGACACAGATACGCAGTATTTT. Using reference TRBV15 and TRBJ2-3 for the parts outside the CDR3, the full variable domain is DAMVIQNPRYQVTQFGKPVTLSCSQTLNHNVMYWYQQKSSQAPKLLFHYYDKDFNNEADTPDNFQSRRPNTSFCFLDIRSPGLGDTAMYLCATSPGTGDTDTQYFGPGTRLTVL.

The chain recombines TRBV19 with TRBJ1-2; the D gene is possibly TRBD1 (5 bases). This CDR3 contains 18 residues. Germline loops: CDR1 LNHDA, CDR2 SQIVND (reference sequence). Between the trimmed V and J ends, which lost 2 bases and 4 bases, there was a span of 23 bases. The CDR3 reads CASSIPGFGSAEFYGYTF. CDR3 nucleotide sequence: TGTGCCAGTAGTATACCAGGGTTTGGCTCCGCCGAATTCTATGGCTACACCTTC.

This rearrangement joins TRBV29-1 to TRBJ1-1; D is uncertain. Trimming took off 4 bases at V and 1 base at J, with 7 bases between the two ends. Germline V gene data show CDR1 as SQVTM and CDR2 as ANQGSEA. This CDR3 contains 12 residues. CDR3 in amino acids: CSVAAGNTEAFF. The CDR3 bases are TGCAGCGTTGCCGCGGGGAACACTGAAGCTTTCTTT.

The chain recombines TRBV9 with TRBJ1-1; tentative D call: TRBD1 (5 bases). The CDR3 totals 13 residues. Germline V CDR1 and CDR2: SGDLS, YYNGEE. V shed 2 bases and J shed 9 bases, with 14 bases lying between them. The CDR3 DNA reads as TGTGCCAGCAGCGTTGCCCCGACAGACCAAGCTTTCTTT. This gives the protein CASSVAPTDQAFF.

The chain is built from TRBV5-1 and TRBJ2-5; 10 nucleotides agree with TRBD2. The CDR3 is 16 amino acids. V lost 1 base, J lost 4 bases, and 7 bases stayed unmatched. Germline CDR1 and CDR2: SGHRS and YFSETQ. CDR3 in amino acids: CASSLYSGGAAETQYF. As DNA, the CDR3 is TGCGCCAGCAGCTTGTACAGCGGGGGGGCCGCAGAGACCCAGTACTTC. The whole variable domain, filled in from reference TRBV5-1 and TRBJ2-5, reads KAGVTQTPRYLIKTRGQQVTLSCSPISGHRSVSWYQQTPGQGLQFLFEYFSETQRNKGNFPGRFSGRQFSNSRSEMNVSTLELGDSALYLCASSLYSGGAAETQYFGPGTRLLVL.